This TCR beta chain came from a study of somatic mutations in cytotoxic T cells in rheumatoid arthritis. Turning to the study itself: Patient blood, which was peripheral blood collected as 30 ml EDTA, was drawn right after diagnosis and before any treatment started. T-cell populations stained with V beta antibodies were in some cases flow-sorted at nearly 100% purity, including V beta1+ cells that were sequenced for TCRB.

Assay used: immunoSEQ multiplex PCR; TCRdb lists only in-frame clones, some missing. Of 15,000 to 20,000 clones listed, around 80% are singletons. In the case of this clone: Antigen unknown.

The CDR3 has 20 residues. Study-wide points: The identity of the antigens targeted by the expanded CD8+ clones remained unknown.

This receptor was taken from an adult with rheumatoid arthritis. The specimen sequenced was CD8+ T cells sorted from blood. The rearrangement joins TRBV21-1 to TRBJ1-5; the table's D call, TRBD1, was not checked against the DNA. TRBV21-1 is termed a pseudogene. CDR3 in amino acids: CASSKARGQRSFYSNQPQHF. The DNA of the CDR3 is TGTGCCAGCAGCAAAGCTAGGGGGCAGCGATCTTTTTATAGCAATCAGCCCCAGCATTTT.